This TCR beta chain was identified in a study of OX40 agonist ivuxolimab in advanced cancers. Across the whole study: Age averaged around 58 years (range roughly 23 to 79), and roughly 82% were male. General study results and limits: More expanded clones were seen, on average, in CD8+ T cells than in CD4+. Low normalized T-cell clonal expansion also characterized some of the nonresponders.

The table came from immunoSEQ multiplex PCR; TCRdb's copy has only in-frame clones and leaves some out. The data contain roughly 60,000 clones, 86% of them seen just once; the ten biggest clones take up roughly 2.7%. With respect to this clone: The antigen is unknown.

CDR1 and CDR2 (germline): MNHEY, SMNVEV (reference sequence). This CDR3 is 15 amino acids long. V lost 4 bases and J 5 bases, leaving 12 bases between the germline ends. The starting material was CD4+ or CD8+ T cells sorted from blood, obtained in a trial of the OX40 agonist ivuxolimab. The sequence derives from an adult with an advanced solid tumor such as melanoma, head and neck, liver or kidney cancer. The gene calls are TRBV27 and TRBJ1-6, with unresolved D. The CDR3 DNA reads TGTGCCAGCAGTTGGGCCCCAGGAGATAATTCACCCCTCCACTTT. Translated: CASSWAPGDNSPLHF.